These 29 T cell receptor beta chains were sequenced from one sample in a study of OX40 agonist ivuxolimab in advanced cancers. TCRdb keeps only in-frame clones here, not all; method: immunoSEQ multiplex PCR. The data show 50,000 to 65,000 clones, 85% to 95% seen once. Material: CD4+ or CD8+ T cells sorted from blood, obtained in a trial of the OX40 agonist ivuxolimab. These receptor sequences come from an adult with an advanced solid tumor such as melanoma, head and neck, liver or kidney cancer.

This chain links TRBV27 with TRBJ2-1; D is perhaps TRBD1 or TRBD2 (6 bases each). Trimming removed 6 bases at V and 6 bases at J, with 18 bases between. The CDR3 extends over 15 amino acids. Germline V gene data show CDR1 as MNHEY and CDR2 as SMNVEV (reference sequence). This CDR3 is CASSDGGHWGNEQFF. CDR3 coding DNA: TGTGCCAGCAGCGATGGGGGGCATTGGGGCAATGAGCAGTTCTTC.

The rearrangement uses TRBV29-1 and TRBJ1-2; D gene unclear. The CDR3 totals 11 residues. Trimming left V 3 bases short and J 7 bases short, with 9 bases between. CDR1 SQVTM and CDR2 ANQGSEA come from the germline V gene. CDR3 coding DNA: TGCAGCGTTGACGTGGGATTTGGCTACACCTTC. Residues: CSVDVGFGYTF.

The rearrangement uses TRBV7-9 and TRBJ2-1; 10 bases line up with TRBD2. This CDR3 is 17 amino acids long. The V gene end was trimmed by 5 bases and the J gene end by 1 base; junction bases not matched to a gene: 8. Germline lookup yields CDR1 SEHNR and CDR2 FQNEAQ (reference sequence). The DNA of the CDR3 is TGTGCCAGCAGCCCCCGCGTAGCGGGAGGATCCTACAATGAGCAGTTCTTC. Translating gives CASSPRVAGGSYNEQFF.

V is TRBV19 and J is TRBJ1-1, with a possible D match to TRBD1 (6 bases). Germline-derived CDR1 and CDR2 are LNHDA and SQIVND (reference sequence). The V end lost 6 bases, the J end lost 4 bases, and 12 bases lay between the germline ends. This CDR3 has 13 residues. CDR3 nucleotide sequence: TGTGCCAGTAGCAAGGGGGGGCCCACTGAAGCTTTCTTT. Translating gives CASSKGGPTEAFF.

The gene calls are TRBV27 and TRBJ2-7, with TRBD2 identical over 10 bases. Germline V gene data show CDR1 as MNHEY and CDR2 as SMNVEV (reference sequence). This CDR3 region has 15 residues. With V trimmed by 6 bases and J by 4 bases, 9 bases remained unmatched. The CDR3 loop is CASRVSGRAAYEQYF. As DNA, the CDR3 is TGTGCCAGCAGAGTAAGCGGGAGGGCCGCGTACGAGCAGTACTTC.

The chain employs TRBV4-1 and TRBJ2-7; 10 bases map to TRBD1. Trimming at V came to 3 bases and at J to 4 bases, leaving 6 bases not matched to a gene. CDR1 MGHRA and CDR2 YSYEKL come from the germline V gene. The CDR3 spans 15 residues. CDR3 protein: CASSQDPGQGYEQYF. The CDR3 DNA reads TGCGCCAGCAGCCAGGACCCGGGACAGGGGTACGAGCAGTACTTC.

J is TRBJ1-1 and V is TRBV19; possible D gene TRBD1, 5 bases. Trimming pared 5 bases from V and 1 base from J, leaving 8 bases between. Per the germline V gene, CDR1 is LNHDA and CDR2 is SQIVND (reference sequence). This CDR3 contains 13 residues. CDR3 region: CASSPGGNTEAFF. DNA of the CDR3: TGTGCCAGTAGTCCGGGGGGGAACACTGAAGCTTTCTTT.

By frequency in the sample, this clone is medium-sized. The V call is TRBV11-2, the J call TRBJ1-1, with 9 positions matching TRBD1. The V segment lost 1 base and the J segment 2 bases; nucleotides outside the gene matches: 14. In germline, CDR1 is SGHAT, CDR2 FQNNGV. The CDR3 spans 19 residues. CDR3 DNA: TGTGCCAGCAGCTTAGTTTCCCCGGGACAGGGAACAAAAAACACTGAAGCTTTCTTT. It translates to CASSLVSPGQGTKNTEAFF.

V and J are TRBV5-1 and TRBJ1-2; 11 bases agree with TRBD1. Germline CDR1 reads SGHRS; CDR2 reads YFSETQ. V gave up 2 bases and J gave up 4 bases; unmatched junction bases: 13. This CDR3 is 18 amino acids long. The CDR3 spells CASSFYPGDRGSSYGYTF. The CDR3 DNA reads TGCGCCAGCAGCTTCTACCCGGGGGACAGGGGGTCCTCCTATGGCTACACCTTC.

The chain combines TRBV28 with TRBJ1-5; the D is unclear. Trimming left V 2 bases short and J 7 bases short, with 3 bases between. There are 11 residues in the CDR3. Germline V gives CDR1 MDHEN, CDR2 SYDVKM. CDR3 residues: CASSLEQPQHF. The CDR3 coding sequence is TGTGCCAGCAGTTTAGAACAGCCCCAGCATTTT.

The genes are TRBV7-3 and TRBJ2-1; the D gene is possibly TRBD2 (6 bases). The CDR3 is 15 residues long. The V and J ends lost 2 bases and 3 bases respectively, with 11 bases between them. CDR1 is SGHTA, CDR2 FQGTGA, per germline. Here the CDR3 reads CASSLGGSLYNEQFF. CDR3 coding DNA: TGTGCCAGCAGCTTAGGGGGGAGCCTCTACAATGAGCAGTTCTTC. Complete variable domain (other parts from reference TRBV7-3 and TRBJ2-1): GAGVSQTPSNKVTEKGKYVELRCDPISGHTALYWYRQSLGQGPEFLIYFQGTGAADDSGLPNDRFFAVRPEGSVSTLKIQRTERGDSAVYLCASSLGGSLYNEQFFGPGTRLTVL.

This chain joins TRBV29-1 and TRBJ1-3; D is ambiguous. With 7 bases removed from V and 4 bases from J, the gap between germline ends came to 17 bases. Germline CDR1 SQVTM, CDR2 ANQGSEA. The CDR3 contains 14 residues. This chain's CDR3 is CSARLLRSGNTIYF. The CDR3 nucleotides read TGCAGCGCCAGACTACTGCGCTCCGGAAACACCATATATTTT. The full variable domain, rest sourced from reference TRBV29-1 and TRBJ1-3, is SAVISQKPSRDICQRGTSLTIQCQVDSQVTMMFWYRQQPGQSLTLIATANQGSEATYESGFVIDKFPISRPNLTFSTLTVSNMSPEDSSIYLCSARLLRSGNTIYFGEGSWLTVV.

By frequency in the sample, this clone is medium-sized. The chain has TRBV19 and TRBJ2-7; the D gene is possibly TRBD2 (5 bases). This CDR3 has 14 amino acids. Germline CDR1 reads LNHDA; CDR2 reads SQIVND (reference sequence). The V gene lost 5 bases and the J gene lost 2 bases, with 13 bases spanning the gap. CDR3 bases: TGTGCCAGTAGTGGTGGGATGGGAGCCTACGAGCAGTACTTC. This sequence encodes CASSGGMGAYEQYF.

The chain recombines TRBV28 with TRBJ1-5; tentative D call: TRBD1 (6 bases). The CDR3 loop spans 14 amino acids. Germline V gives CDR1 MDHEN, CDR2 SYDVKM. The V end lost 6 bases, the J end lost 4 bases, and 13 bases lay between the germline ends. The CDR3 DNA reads TGTGCCAGCAGACTGGACAGAACTAATCAGCCCCAGCATTTT. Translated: CASRLDRTNQPQHF.

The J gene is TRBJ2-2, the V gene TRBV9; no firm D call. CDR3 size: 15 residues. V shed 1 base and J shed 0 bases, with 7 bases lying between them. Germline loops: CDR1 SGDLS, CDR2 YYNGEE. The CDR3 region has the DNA TGTGCCAGCAGCGTATCCGGGCCGAACACCGGGGAGCTGTTTTTT. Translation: CASSVSGPNTGELFF.

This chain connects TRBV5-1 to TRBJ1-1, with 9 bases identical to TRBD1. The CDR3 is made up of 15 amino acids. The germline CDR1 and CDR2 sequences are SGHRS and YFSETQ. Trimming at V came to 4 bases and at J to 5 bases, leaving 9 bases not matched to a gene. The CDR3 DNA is TGCGCCAGCAGCGGATCAGACAGGGGGTGGACTGAAGCTTTCTTT. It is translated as CASSGSDRGWTEAFF.

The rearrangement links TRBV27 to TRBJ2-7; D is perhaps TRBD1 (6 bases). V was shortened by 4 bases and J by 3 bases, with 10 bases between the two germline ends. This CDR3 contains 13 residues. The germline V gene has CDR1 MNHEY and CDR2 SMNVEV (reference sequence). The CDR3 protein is CASSYRAGYEQYF. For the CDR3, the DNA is TGTGCCAGCAGTTACAGGGCCGGCTACGAGCAGTACTTC.

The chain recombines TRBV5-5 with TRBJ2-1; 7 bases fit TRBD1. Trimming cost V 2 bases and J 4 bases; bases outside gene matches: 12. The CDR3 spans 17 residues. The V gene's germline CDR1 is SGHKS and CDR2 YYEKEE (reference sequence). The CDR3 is CASSFTWDSSHYNEQFF. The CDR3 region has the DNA TGTGCCAGCAGCTTTACCTGGGACAGCTCCCATTACAATGAGCAGTTCTTC.

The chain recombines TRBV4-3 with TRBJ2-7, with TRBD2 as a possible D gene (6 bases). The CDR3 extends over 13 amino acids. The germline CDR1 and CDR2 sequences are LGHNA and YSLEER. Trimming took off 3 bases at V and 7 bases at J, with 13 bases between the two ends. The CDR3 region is CASSHAGGFEQYF. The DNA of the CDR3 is TGCGCCAGCAGCCATGCCGGGGGTTTTGAGCAGTACTTC.

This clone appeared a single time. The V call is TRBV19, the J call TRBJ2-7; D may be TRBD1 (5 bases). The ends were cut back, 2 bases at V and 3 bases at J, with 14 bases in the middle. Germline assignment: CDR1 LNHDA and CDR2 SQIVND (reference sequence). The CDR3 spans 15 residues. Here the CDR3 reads CASSISTGSFYEQYF. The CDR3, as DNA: TGTGCCAGTAGTATAAGCACAGGTTCGTTCTACGAGCAGTACTTC.

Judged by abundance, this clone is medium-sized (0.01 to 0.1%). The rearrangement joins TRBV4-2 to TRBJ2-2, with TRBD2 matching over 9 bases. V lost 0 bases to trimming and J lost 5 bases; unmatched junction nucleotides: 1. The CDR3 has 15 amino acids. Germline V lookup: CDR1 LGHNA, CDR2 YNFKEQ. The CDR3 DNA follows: TGTGCCAGCAGCCAAGACACTAGCGGGACCGGGGAGCTGTTTTTT. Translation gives CASSQDTSGTGELFF.

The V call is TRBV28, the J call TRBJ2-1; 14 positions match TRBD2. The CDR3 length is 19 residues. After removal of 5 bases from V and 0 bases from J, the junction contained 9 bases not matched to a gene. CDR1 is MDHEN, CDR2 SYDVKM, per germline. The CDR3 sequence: CASSPGLAGGPGSYNEQFF. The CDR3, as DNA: TGTGCCAGCAGTCCCGGACTAGCGGGAGGTCCCGGCTCCTACAATGAGCAGTTCTTC.

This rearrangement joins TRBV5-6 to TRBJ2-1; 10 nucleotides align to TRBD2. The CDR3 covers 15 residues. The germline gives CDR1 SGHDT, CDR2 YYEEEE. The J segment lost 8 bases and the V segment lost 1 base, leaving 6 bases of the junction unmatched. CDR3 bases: TGTGCCAGCAGCTTGTTCCTAGCGGGAGACTATGAGCAGTTCTTC. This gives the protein CASSLFLAGDYEQFF.

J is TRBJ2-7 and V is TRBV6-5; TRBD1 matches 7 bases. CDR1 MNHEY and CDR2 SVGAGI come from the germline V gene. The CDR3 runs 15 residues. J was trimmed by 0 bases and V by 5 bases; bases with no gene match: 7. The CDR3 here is CASSVGQISSYEQYF. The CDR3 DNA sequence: TGTGCCAGCAGTGTGGGACAGATAAGCTCCTACGAGCAGTACTTC.

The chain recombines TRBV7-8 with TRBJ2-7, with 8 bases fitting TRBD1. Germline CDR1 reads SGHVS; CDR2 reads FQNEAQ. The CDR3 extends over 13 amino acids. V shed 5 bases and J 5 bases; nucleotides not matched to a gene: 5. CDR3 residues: CASSRTGSDEQYF. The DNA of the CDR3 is TGTGCCAGCAGCAGGACAGGGTCGGACGAGCAGTACTTC.

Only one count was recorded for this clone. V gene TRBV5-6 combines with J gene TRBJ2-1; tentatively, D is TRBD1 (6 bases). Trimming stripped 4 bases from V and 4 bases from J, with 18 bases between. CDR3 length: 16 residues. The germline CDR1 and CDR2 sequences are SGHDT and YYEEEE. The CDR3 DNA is TGTGCCAGCAGCCCCGGAGTGGGGGCGGCTTACAATGAGCAGTTCTTC. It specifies CASSPGVGAAYNEQFF.

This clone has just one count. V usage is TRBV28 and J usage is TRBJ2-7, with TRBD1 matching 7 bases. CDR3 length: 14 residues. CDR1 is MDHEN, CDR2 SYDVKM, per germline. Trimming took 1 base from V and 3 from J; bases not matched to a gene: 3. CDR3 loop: CASSLSRQGYEQYF. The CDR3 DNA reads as TGTGCCAGCAGTTTATCAAGACAGGGCTACGAGCAGTACTTC.

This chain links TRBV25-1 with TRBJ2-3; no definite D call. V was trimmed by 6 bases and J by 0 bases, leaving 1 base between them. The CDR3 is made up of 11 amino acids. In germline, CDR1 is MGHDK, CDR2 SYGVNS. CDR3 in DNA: TGTGCCAGCAGCAGCACAGATACGCAGTATTTT. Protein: CASSSTDTQYF.

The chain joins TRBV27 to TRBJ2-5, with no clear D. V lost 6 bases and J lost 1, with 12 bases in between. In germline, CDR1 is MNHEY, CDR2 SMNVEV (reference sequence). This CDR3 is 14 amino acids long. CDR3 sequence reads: CASRQAGPQETQYF. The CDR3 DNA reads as TGTGCCAGCAGGCAAGCCGGGCCCCAAGAGACCCAGTACTTC.